This TCR beta chain was retrieved from a study of blood T cells in healthy people across ages. Overall study findings and caveats: The fall in TCR beta diversity per million T cells was roughly linear with age. When set beside aged donors, long-lived donors presented more naive CD4+ cells and higher diversity. Total diversity from one million sequenced T cells was likely underestimated.

Combining a sample-barcoded 5' primer with a J-beta primer mix, a second PCR ran for about 6 to 11 cycles. TCRdb called the 5' RACE reads again in MiXCR, with one record for every CDR3 protein. The sample has some 860,000 distinct CDR3 sequences; approximately 53% are singletons. The CDR3 totals 14 residues. The V gene lost 5 bases and the J gene lost 2 bases, with 16 bases spanning the gap. Germline loops: CDR1 DFQATT, CDR2 SNEGSKA (reference sequence). Extraction of total RNA produced a minimum of 5.5 micrograms from each sample. This clonotype has more than one count but fewer than ten. Its specificity is not known.

The chain combines TRBV20-1 with TRBJ2-7, with D tentatively TRBD2 (5 bases). Sequencing was done on a sample of blood. The receptor was derived from a man aged 40-50 years in good health. Written as DNA, the CDR3 is TGCAGTGCTTACAAGCGGTCCGGAACCTACGAGCAGTACTTC. Translated: CSAYKRSGTYEQYF.